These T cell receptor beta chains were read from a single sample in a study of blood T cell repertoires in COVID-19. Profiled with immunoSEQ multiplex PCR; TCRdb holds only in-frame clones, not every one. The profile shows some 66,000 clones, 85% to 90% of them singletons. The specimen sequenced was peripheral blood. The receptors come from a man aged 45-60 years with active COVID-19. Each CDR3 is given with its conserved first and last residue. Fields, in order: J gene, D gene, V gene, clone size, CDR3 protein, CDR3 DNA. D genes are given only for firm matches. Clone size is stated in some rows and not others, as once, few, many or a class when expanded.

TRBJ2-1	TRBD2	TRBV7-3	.	CASSLSGGAVYEQFF	TGTGCCAGCAGTCTTAGCGGGGGGGCTGTCTATGAGCAGTTCTTC
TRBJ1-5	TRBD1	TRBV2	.	CASRGTGGKFQPQHF	TGTGCCAGCAGGGGGACAGGGGGAAAATTTCAGCCCCAGCATTTT
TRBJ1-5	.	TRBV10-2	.	CASSHGQHQPQHF	TGCGCCAGCAGTCATGGACAGCATCAGCCCCAGCATTTT
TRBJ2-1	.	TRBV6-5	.	CASTGVLHGNEQFF	TGTGCCTCCACGGGGGTGCTCCACGGGAATGAGCAGTTCTTC
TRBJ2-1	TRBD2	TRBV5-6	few	CATKTSGVYNEQFF	TGTGCCACCAAGACTAGCGGGGTCTACAATGAGCAGTTCTTC
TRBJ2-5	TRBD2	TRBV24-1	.	CATSDPSGRDPQETQYF	TGTGCCACCAGTGACCCGAGCGGGAGGGACCCCCAAGAGACCCAGTACTTC
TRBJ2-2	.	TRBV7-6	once	CASSPLGGPNTGELFF	TGTGCCAGCAGCCCCCTCGGGGGTCCGAACACCGGGGAGCTGTTTTTT
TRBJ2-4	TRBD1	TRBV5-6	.	CASSQRGQAKNIQYF	TGTGCCAGCAGCCAAAGGGGGCAGGCCAAAAACATTCAGTACTTC
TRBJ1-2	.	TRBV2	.	CASGQSHYGYTF	TGTGCCAGCGGACAGTCTCACTATGGCTACACCTTC
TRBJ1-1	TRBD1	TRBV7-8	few	CASSLVWQGDTEAFF	TGTGCCAGCAGCTTAGTTTGGCAGGGGGACACTGAAGCTTTCTTT
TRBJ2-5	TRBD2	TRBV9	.	CASSATSGRQETQYF	TGTGCCAGCAGTGCCACTAGCGGGAGGCAAGAGACCCAGTACTTC
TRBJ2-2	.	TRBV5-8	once	CASSLGGASGELFF	TGTGCCAGCAGCTTGGGGGGCGCTTCCGGGGAGCTGTTTTTT
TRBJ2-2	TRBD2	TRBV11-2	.	CASKVAGHGELFF	TGTGCCAGCAAAGTAGCGGGACACGGGGAGCTGTTTTTT
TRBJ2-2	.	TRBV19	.	CASSPGLSTGELFF	TGTGCCAGTAGTCCGGGACTTTCCACCGGGGAGCTGTTTTTT
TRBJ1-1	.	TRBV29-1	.	CSALTGLNTEAFF	TGCAGCGCCCTGACAGGCCTGAACACTGAAGCTTTCTTT
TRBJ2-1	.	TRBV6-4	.	CASSSGLLPGGEQFF	TGTGCCAGCAGCTCTGGGCTCCTACCCGGGGGTGAGCAGTTCTTC
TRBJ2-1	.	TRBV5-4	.	CASSLTTFSTDEQFF	TGTGCCAGCAGCTTGACCACCTTCTCTACTGATGAGCAGTTCTTC
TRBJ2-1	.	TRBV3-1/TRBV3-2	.	CASSQEGREQFF	TGTGCCAGCAGCCAAGAGGGCCGGGAGCAGTTCTTC
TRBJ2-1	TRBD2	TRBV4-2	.	CASSQTGTSGGAVNEQFF	TGTGCCAGCAGCCAAACCGGGACTAGCGGGGGGGCGGTCAATGAGCAGTTCTTC
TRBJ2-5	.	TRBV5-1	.	CASSLLQETQYF	TGCGCCAGCAGCTTGCTGCAAGAGACCCAGTACTTC
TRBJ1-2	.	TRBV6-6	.	CASSSKDRSSYGYTF	TGTGCCAGCAGTTCCAAAGACAGAAGTTCCTATGGCTACACCTTC
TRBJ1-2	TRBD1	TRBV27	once	CASSSTGTVYGYTF	TGTGCCAGCAGTTCCACCGGGACAGTCTATGGCTACACCTTC
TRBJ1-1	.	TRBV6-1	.	CASSEVGGGLSEAFF	TGTGCCAGCAGTGAAGTGGGAGGGGGTCTATCGGAAGCTTTCTTT
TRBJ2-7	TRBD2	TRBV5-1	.	CASSLSTSGVSYEQYF	TGCGCCAGCAGCTTGTCGACTAGCGGGGTCTCCTACGAGCAGTACTTC
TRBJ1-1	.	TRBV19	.	CASSNPRNTEAFF	TGTGCCAGTAGTAACCCTAGGAACACTGAAGCTTTCTTT
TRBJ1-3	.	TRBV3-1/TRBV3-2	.	CASSYGQHSGNTIYF	TGTGCCAGCAGCTACGGACAGCACTCTGGAAACACCATATATTTT
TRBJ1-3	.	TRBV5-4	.	CASRPDSGNTIYF	TGTGCCAGCAGACCCGACAGTGGAAACACCATATATTTT
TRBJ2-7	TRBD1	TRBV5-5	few	CASSSRGQILLGSYEQYF	TGTGCCAGCAGCTCCAGGGGGCAGATCCTGTTGGGATCCTACGAGCAGTACTTC
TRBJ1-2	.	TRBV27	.	CASSFSTQFHYGYTF	TGTGCCAGCAGTTTCTCGACACAGTTCCACTATGGCTACACCTTC
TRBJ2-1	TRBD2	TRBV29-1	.	CSAEGGSPYNEQFF	TGCAGCGCCGAGGGCGGGAGCCCCTACAATGAGCAGTTCTTC
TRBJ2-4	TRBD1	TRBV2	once	CASSAGTGDGNIQYF	TGTGCCAGCAGCGCCGGGACAGGGGATGGGAACATTCAGTACTTC
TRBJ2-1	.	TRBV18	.	CASSPPATGNEQFF	TGTGCCAGCTCACCACCTGCCACGGGGAATGAGCAGTTCTTC
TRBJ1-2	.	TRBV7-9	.	CASSPSGFITSNYGYTF	TGTGCCAGCAGCCCCTCGGGGTTCATAACCTCTAACTATGGCTACACCTTC
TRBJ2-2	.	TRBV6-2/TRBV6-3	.	CASSPPAGELFF	TGTGCCAGCAGTCCCCCGGCCGGGGAGCTGTTTTTT
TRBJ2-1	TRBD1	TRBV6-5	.	CASKQGEYNEQFF	TGTGCCAGCAAACAGGGGGAATACAATGAGCAGTTCTTC
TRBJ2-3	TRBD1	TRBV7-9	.	CASSDRQGRTDTQYF	TGTGCCAGCAGCGACCGACAGGGTCGGACAGATACGCAGTATTTT
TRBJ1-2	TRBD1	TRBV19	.	CASRQGLGNYGYTF	TGTGCCAGTAGACAGGGGTTGGGGAACTATGGCTACACCTTC
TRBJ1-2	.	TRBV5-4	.	CASSLTRTNYGYTF	TGTGCCAGCAGCTTGACGCGTACTAACTATGGCTACACCTTC
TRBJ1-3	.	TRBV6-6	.	CASTLSEASGNTIYF	TGTGCCAGCACCCTAAGTGAGGCCTCTGGAAACACCATATATTTT
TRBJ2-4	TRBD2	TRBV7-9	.	CASSLGSLAGAKNIQYF	TGTGCCAGCAGCTTGGGGTCACTAGCGGGAGCCAAAAACATTCAGTACTTC
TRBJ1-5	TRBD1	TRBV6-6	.	CASGLRQGRQPQHF	TGTGCCAGCGGGCTAAGACAGGGAAGGCAGCCCCAGCATTTT
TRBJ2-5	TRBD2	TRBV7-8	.	CASRTGTSGSETQYF	TGTGCCAGCAGAACCGGGACTAGCGGGTCGGAGACCCAGTACTTC
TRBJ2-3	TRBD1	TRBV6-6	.	CASTAGGGNTQYF	TGTGCCAGCACAGCAGGGGGCGGGAATACGCAGTATTTT
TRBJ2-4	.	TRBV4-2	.	CASTSRGGAGPPSLAKNIQYF	TGTGCCAGCACATCGAGGGGGGGCGCGGGGCCCCCTTCCCTAGCCAAAAACATTCAGTACTTC
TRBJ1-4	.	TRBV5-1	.	CASSLGGRGEKLFF	TGCGCCAGCAGCTTGGGTGGAAGGGGCGAAAAACTGTTTTTT
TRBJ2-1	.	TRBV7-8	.	CASSLVSQLRGNEQFF	TGTGCCAGCAGCTTAGTATCTCAGCTCAGGGGCAATGAGCAGTTCTTC
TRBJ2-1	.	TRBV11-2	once	CASRHNNEQFF	TGTGCCAGCAGGCACAACAATGAGCAGTTCTTC
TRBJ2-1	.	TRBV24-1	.	CATSGGGAYNEQFF	TGTGCCACCAGTGGGGGGGGCGCTTACAATGAGCAGTTCTTC
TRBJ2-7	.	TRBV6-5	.	CASSYSQGYEQYF	TGTGCCAGCAGTTACTCGCAGGGTTACGAGCAGTACTTC
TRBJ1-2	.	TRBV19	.	CASSIALQEANYGYTF	TGTGCCAGTAGTATAGCGCTACAGGAAGCTAACTATGGCTACACCTTC
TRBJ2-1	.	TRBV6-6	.	CASSPYSGFSPATSYNEQFF	TGTGCCAGCAGTCCATACAGCGGGTTCTCGCCCGCCACTTCCTACAATGAGCAGTTCTTC